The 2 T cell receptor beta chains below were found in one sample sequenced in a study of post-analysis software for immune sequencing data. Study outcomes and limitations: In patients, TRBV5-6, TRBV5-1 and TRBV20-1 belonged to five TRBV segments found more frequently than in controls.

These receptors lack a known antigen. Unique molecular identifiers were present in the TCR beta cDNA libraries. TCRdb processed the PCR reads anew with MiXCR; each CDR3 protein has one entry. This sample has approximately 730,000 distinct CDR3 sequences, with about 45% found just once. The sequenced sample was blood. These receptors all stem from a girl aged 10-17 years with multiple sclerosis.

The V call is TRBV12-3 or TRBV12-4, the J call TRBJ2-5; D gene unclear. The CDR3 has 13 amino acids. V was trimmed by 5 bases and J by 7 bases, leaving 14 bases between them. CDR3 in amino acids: CASSLSLRGTQYF. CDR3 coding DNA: TGTGCCAGCAGTCTATCACTTCGCGGGACCCAGTACTTC.

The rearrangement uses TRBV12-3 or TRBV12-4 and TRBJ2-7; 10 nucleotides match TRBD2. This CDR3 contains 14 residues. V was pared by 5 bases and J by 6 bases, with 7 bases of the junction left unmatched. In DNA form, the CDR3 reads TGTGCCAGCAGTCCCCGGACTAGCGGTCGCGAGCAGTACTTC. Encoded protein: CASSPRTSGREQYF.